This T cell receptor beta chain emerged from a study of neurological immune-mediated disorders. TCRdb itself ran the 5' RACE reads through MiXCR, one entry per CDR3 protein. The sample comprises roughly 70,000 distinct CDR3 sequences, 5.2% of which are singletons, and less than 3.5% rests with the top ten. The sample holds many counts of this clonotype. The CDR3 totals 15 residues. The junction had 5 bases not matched to a gene; V was cut back by 5 bases and J by 1 base. The receptor was derived from a woman in her twenties or thirties with multiple sclerosis. The sequenced sample was PBMCs. The V and J genes are TRBV12-3 or TRBV12-4 and TRBJ1-2; 9 nucleotides align to TRBD1. CDR3 sequence (DNA): TGTGCCAGCAGTCACGGGACAGGGATTAACTATGGCTACACCTTC. It translates to CASSHGTGINYGYTF.